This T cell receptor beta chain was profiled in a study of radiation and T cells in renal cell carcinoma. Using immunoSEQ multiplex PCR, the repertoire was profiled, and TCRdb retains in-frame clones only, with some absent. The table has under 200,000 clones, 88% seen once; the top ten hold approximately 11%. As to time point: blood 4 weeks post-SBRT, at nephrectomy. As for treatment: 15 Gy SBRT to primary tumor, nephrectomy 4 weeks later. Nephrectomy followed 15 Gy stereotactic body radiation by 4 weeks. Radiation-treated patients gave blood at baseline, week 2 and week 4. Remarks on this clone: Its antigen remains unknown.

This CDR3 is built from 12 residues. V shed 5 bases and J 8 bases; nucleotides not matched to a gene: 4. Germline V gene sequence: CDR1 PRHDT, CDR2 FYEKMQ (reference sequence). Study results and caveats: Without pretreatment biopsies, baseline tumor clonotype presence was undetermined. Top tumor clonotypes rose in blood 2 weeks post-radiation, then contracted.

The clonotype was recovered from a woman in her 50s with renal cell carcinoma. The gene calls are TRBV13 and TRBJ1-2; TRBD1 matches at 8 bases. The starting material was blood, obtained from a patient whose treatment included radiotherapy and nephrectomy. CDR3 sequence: CASSAQGAGYTF. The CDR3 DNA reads TGTGCCAGCAGCGCCCAGGGGGCGGGCTACACCTTC.